One and the same sample provided the 9 T cell receptor beta chains below, sequenced in a study of T cell changes during pregnancy in multiple sclerosis. Clones were read by immunoSEQ multiplex PCR, and TCRdb kept only the in-frame ones, dropping some. This sample has some 130,000 clones, with roughly 95% found just once. The sequencing used peripheral blood, collected after pregnancy. The source of these receptors is a female donor with multiple sclerosis, enrolled in a pregnancy study.

The chain couples TRBV5-1 to TRBJ2-2; the D is unclear. The germline V gene has CDR1 SGHRS and CDR2 YFSETQ. CDR3 length equals 14 residues. V lost 6 bases and J 1 base, leaving 10 bases between the germline ends. The CDR3 coding sequence is TGCGCCAGCACCCACCCCGGGAACACCGGGGAGCTGTTTTTT. It encodes CASTHPGNTGELFF.

This chain connects TRBV5-6 to TRBJ1-5, with D unresolved. V lost 1 base and J 3 bases, leaving 8 bases between the germline ends. The CDR3 is 14 amino acids. Looked up from germline, CDR1 is SGHDT and CDR2 is YYEEEE. CDR3 protein: CASSLSGNNQPQHF. CDR3 coding DNA: TGTGCCAGCAGCTTGAGCGGAAACAATCAGCCCCAGCATTTT.

The chain carries TRBV27 and TRBJ2-7; 8 positions match TRBD2. From germline, CDR1 is MNHEY and CDR2 SMNVEV (reference sequence). The CDR3 consists of 14 residues. V shed 3 bases, J shed 0 bases, and the junction held 1 base outside the gene matches. The CDR3 spells CASSFLAGSYEQYF. The CDR3 coding sequence is TGTGCCAGCAGTTTTCTAGCGGGCTCCTACGAGCAGTACTTC.

The V and J genes are TRBV5-1 and TRBJ2-1; 14 bases are shared with TRBD2. Trimming took 3 bases from V and 10 from J; bases not matched to a gene: 6. The CDR3 has 15 residues. The germline V gene encodes CDR1 SGHRS and CDR2 YFSETQ. The CDR3 loop is CASSWGLAGDNEQFF. CDR3 coding DNA: TGCGCCAGCAGCTGGGGACTAGCGGGAGATAACGAGCAGTTCTTC.

The chain employs TRBV6-5 and TRBJ1-5, with 7 bases identical to TRBD1. J gave up 1 base and V 7 bases, and 7 bases lay outside the gene matches. CDR1 is MNHEY, CDR2 SVGAGI, per germline. The CDR3 spans 15 residues. The CDR3 is CASKKGAGSNQPQHF. The DNA of the CDR3 is TGTGCCAGCAAAAAGGGGGCGGGAAGCAATCAGCCCCAGCATTTT.

The chain combines TRBV5-6 with TRBJ2-7, with D possibly being TRBD2 (5 bases). The CDR3 runs to 11 residues. Trimming took off 0 bases at V and 11 bases at J, with 9 bases between the two ends. CDR1 and CDR2 (germline): SGHDT, YYEEEE. The CDR3 DNA is TGTGCCAGCAGCTTGGCCGGGATAGAGTACTTC. It specifies CASSLAGIEYF.

The rearrangement links TRBV7-8 to TRBJ2-7, with 8 bases fitting TRBD2. This CDR3 is built from 14 residues. Germline V gene lookup returns CDR1 SGHVS and CDR2 FQNEAQ. V gave up 7 bases and J gave up 4 bases; unmatched junction bases: 9. CDR3 nucleotides: TGTGCCAGCACACATAGACTAGCGACTTACGAGCAGTACTTC. Amino acid sequence: CASTHRLATYEQYF.

The chain couples TRBV5-1 to TRBJ1-2, with a possible D match to TRBD1 (5 bases). This CDR3 comprises 14 residues. CDR1 and CDR2 from the germline V gene are SGHRS and YFSETQ. V lost 0 bases and J lost 4, with 10 bases in between. CDR3: CASSLVQGSYGYTF. The CDR3 DNA sequence: TGCGCCAGCAGCTTGGTCCAGGGTTCCTATGGCTACACCTTC.

A single count supports this clone. The rearrangement uses TRBV29-1 and TRBJ2-7; 9 bases fit TRBD2. J was trimmed by 2 bases and V by 0 bases; bases with no gene match: 2. Germline V gene data show CDR1 as SQVTM and CDR2 as ANQGSEA. There are 14 residues in the CDR3. This CDR3 is CSVEEGTSTYEQYF. CDR3 bases: TGCAGCGTTGAAGAAGGGACTAGCACCTACGAGCAGTACTTC.